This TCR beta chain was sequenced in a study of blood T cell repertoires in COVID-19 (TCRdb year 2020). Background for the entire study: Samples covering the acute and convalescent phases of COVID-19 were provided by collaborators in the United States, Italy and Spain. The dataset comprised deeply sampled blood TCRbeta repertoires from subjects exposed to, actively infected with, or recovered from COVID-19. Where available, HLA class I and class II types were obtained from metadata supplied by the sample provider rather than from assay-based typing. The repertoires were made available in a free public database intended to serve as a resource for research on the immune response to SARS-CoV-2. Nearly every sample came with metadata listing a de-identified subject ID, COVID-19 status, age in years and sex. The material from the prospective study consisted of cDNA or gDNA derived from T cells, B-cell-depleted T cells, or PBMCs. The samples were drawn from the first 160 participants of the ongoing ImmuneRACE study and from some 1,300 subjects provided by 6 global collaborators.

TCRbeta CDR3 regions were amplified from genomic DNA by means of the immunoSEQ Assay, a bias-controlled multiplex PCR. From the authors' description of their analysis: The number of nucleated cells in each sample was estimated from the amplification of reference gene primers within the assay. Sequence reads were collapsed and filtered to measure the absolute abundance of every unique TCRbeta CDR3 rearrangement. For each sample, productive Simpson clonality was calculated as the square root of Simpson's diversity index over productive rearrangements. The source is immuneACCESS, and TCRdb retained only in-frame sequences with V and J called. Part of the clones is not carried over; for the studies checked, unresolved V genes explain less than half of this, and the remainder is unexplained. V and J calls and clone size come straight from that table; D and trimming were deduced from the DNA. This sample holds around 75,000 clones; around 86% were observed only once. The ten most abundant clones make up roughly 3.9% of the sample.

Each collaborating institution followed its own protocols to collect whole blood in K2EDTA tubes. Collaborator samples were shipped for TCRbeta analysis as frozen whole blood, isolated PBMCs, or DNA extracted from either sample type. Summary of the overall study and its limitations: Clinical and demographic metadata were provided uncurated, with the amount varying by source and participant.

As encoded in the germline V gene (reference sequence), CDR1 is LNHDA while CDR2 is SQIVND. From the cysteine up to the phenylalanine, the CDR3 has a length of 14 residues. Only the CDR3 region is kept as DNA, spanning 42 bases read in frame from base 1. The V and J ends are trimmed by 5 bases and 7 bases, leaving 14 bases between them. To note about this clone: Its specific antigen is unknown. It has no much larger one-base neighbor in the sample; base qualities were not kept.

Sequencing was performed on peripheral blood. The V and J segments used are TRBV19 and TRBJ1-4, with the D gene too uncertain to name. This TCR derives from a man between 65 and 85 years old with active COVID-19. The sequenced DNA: TGTGCCAGTAGTCCCCAGGTGGATCGTGAAAAACTGTTTTTT. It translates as CASSPQVDREKLFF.